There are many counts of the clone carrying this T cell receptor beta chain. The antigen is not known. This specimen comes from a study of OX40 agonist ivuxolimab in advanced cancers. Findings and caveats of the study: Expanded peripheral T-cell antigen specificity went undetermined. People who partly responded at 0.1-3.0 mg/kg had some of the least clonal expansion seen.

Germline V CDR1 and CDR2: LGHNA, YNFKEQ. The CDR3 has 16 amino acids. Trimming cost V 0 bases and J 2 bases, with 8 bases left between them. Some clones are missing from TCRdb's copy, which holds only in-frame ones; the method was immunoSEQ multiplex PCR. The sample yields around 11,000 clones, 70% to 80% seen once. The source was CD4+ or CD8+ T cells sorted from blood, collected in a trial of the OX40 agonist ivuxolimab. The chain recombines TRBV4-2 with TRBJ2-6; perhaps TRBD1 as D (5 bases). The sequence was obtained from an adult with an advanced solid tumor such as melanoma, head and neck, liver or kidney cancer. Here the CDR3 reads CASSQEEGAGANVLTF. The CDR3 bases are TGTGCCAGCAGCCAAGAAGAAGGGGCTGGGGCCAACGTCCTGACTTTC.